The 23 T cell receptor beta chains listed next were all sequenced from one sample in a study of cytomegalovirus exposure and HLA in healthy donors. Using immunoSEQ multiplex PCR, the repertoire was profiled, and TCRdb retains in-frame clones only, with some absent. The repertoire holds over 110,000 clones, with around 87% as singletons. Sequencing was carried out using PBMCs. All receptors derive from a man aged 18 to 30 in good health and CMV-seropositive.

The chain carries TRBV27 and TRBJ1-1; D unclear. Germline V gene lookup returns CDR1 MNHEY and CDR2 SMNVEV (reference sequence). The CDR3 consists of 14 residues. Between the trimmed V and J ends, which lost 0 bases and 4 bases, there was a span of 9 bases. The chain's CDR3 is CASSLSMGGTEAFF. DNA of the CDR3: TGTGCCAGCAGTTTATCGATGGGAGGCACTGAAGCTTTCTTT.

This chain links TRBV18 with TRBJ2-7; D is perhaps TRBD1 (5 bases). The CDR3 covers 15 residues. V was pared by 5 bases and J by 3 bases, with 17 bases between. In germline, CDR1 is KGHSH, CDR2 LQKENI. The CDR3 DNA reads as TGTGCCAGCTCAACCGGCCAGGGTGGTTACTACGAGCAGTACTTC. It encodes CASSTGQGGYYEQYF.

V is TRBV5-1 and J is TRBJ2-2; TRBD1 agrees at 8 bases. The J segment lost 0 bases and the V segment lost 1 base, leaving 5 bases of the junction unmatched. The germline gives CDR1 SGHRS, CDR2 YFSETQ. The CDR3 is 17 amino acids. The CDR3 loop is CASSLPTGGANTGELFF. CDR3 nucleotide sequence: TGCGCCAGCAGCTTGCCCACAGGGGGAGCGAACACCGGGGAGCTGTTTTTT.

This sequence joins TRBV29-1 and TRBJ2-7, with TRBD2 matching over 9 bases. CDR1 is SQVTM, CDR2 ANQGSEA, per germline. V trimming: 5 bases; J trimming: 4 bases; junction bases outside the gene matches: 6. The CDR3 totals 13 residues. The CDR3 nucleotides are TGCAGCGTTCGACTAGCGGAGGCATACGAGCAGTACTTC. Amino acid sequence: CSVRLAEAYEQYF.

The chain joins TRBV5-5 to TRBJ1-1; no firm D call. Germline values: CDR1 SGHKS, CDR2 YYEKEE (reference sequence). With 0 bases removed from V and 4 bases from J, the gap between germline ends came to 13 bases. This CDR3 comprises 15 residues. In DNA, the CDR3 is TGTGCCAGCAGCTTGGAGGCCTTAGCGGGCACTGAAGCTTTCTTT. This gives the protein CASSLEALAGTEAFF.

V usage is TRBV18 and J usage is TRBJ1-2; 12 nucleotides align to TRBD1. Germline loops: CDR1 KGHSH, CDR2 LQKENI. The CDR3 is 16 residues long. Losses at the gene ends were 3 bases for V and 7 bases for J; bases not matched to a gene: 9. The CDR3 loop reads CASSPPNWDRGLGYTF. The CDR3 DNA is TGTGCCAGCTCACCCCCGAACTGGGACAGGGGGCTTGGCTACACCTTC.

The CDR3: CAWSYGFRGSNQPQHF. The CDR3 DNA sequence: TGTGCCTGGAGTTACGGGTTTCGGGGGAGCAATCAGCCCCAGCATTTT. This chain joins TRBV30 and TRBJ1-5; the D gene is possibly TRBD1 (5 bases). V was cut by 2 bases and J by 1 base, with 15 bases left in between. Germline loops: CDR1 GTSNPN, CDR2 SVGIG (reference sequence). This CDR3 spans 16 amino acids. Based on the CDR3 plus reference TRBV30 and TRBJ1-5, the full variable domain is SQTIHQWPATLVQPVGSPLSLECTVEGTSNPNLYWYRQAAGRGLQLLFYSVGIGQISSEVPQNLSASRPQDRQFILSSKKLLLSDSGFYLCAWSYGFRGSNQPQHFGDGTRLSIL.

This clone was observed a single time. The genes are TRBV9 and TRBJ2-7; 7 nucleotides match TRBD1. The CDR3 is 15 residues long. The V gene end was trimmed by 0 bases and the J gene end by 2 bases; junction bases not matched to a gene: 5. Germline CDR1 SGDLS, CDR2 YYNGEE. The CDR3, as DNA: TGTGCCAGCAGCGTAGGGGGGACAGCTGCCTACGAGCAGTACTTC. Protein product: CASSVGGTAAYEQYF.

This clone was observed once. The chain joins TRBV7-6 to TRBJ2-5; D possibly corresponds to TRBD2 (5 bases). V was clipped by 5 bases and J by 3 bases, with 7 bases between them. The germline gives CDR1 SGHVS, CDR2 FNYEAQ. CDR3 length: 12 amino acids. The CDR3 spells CASSGREETQYF. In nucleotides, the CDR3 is TGTGCCAGCAGCGGGCGGGAAGAGACCCAGTACTTC. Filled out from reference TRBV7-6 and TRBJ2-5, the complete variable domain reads GAGVSQSPRYKVTKRGQDVALRCDPISGHVSLYWYRQALGQGPEFLTYFNYEAQQDKSGLPNDRFSAERPEGSISTLTIQRTEQRDSAMYRCASSGREETQYFGPGTRLLVL.

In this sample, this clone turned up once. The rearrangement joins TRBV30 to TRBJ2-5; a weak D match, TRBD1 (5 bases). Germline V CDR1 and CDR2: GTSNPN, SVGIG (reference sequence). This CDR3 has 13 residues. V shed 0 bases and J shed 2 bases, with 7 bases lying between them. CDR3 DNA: TGTGCCTGGAGTGTAGACAGACAAGAGACCCAGTACTTC. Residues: CAWSVDRQETQYF.

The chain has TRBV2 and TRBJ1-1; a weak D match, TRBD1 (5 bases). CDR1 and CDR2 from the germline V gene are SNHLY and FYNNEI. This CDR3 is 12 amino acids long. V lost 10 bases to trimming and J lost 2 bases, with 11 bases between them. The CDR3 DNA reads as TGTGCCACCAATACAGGAAACACTGAAGCTTTCTTT. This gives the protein CATNTGNTEAFF.

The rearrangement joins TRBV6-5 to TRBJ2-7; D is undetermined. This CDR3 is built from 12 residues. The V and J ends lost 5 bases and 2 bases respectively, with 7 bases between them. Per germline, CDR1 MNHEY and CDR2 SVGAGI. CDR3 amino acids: CASSPSPYEQYF. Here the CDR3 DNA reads TGTGCCAGCAGTCCCTCTCCCTACGAGCAGTACTTC.

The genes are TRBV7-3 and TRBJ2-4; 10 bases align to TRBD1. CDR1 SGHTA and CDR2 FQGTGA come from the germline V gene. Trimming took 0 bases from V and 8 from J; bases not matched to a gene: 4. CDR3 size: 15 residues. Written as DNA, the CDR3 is TGTGCCAGCAGCTTAACCGGACAGGGGGACGACATTCAGTACTTC. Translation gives CASSLTGQGDDIQYF.

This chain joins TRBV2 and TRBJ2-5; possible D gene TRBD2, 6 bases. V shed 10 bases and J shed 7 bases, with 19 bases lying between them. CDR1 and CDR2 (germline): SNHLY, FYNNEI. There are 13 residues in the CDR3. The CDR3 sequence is CATRGQGGGTQYF. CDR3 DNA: TGTGCCACCCGAGGGCAGGGAGGAGGGACCCAGTACTTC. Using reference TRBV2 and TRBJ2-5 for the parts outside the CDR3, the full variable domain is EPEVTQTPSHQVTQMGQEVILRCVPISNHLYFYWYRQILGQKVEFLVSFYNNEISEKSEIFDDQFSVERPDGSNFTLKIRSTKLEDSAMYFCATRGQGGGTQYFGPGTRLLVL.

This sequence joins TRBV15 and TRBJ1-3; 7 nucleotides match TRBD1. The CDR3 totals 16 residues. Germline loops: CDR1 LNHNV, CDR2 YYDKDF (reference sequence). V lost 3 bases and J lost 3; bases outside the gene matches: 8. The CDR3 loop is CATSSNVQGGGNTIYF. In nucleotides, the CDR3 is TGTGCCACCAGCAGCAACGTCCAGGGGGGTGGAAACACCATATATTTT.

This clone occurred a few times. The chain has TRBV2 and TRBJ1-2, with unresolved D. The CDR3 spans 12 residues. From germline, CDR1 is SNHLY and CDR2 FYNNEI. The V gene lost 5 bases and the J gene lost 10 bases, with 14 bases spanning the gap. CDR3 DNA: TGTGCCAGCAGTCGGGAGCGCGTTGACTACACCTTC. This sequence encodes CASSRERVDYTF.

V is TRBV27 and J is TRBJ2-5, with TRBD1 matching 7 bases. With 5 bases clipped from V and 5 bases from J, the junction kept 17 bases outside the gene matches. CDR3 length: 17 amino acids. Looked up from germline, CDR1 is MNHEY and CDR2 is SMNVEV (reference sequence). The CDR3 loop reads CASSVNRGLGERETQYF. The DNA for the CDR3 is TGTGCCAGCAGTGTGAACAGGGGCCTGGGGGAGAGGGAGACCCAGTACTTC.

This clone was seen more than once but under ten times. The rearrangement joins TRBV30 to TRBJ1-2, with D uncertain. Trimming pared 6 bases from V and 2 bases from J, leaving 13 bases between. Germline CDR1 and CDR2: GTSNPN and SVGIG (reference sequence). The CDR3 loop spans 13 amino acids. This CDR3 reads CACNEILNYGYTF. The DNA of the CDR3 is TGTGCCTGTAACGAGATACTAAACTATGGCTACACCTTC. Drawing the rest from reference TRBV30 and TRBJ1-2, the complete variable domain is SQTIHQWPATLVQPVGSPLSLECTVEGTSNPNLYWYRQAAGRGLQLLFYSVGIGQISSEVPQNLSASRPQDRQFILSSKKLLLSDSGFYLCACNEILNYGYTFGSGTRLTVV.

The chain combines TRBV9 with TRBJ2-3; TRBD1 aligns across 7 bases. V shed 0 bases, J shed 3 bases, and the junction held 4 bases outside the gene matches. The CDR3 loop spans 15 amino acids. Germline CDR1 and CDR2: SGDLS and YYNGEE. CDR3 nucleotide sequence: TGTGCCAGCAGCGTAGAAGGGGGCGGAACAGATACGCAGTATTTT. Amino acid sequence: CASSVEGGGTDTQYF.

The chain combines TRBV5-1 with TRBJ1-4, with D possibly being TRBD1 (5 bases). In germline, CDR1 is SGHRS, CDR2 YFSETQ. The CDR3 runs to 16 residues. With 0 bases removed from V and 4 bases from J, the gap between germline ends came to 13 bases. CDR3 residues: CASSLGLTEFNEKLFF. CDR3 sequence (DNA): TGCGCCAGCAGCTTGGGACTGACAGAATTTAATGAAAAACTGTTTTTT.

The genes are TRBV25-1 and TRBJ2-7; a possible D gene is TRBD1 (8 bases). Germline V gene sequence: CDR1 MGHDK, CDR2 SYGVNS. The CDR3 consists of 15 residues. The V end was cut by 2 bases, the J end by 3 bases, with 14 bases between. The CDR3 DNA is TGTGCCAGCAGTGAAAACACAGGGGGGGTCTACGAGCAGTACTTC. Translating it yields CASSENTGGVYEQYF.

CDR3 DNA sequence: TGTGCCAGCAGCTGGTTTCCCTACGGAGCTTTCTTT. This sequence encodes CASSWFPYGAFF. This chain links TRBV7-2 with TRBJ1-1; no definite D call. This CDR3 is built from 12 residues. V was cut by 4 bases and J by 10 bases, with 13 bases left in between. CDR1 SGHTA and CDR2 FQGNSA come from the germline V gene.

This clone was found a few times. CDR3 nucleotide sequence: TGTGCCAGCAGTGAGTGGGACAGGGTTAGCAATCAGCCCCAGCATTTT. The encoded protein is CASSEWDRVSNQPQHF. The chain combines TRBV6-1 with TRBJ1-5; 9 bases line up with TRBD1. CDR1 is MNHNS and CDR2 is SASEGT in the germline V gene. V shed 3 bases and J 0 bases; nucleotides not matched to a gene: 3. The CDR3 runs to 16 residues.